A single sample is the source of the 25 T cell receptor beta chains below, sequenced in a study of shared clonotypes between healthy human individuals (dated by TCRdb to 2020 to 2021). The library relied on the immunoSEQ multiplex PCR assay. In its TCRdb copy, this immuneACCESS table keeps in-frame sequences only and misses some clones. Where compared with another copy, unresolved V genes explain less than half of these, and the others have no known cause. The sample table records some 630,000 clones; around 72% of these occur just once. About 2% of the sample lies in the top ten. The sample was memory CD4+ T cells sorted from blood. The cell subset or site label for this specimen denotes: CD45RA-negative fraction. These receptor sequences come from a woman aged 25 to 39 in good health.

The chain uses TRBV18 and TRBJ2-2; D uncertain. V was pared by 1 base and J by 0 bases, with 6 bases between. In germline, CDR1 is KGHSH, CDR2 LQKENI. This CDR3 is built from 15 residues. This chain's CDR3 is CASSPLRANTGELFF. CDR3 nucleotides: TGTGCCAGCTCACCACTTCGGGCGAACACCGGGGAGCTGTTTTTT.

Only one count was recorded for this clone. The V gene is TRBV10-2, the J gene TRBJ1-4; no clear D. Germline V CDR1 and CDR2: WSHSY, SAAADI. The V gene lost 1 base and the J gene lost 12 bases, with 9 bases spanning the gap. The CDR3 has 12 residues. CDR3: CASSELRSELFF. CDR3 in DNA: TGCGCCAGCAGTGAGTTAAGGTCAGAACTGTTTTTT.

This chain links TRBV19 with TRBJ2-5; TRBD1 matches at 7 bases. Germline V CDR1 and CDR2: LNHDA, SQIVND (reference sequence). The CDR3 covers 13 residues. The junction had 12 bases not matched to a gene; V was cut back by 7 bases and J by 10 bases. The CDR3 nucleotides are TGTGCCAGTAATCCCCCTGGGGGACAGCGCCAGTACTTC. It codes for CASNPPGGQRQYF.

This clone was counted at least ten times. The chain uses TRBV7-3 and TRBJ2-1; possibly TRBD2 for D (6 bases). The CDR3 length is 14 residues. Germline CDR1 and CDR2: SGHTA and FQGTGA. Trimming cost V 5 bases and J 7 bases, with 15 bases left between them. This CDR3 is CASSPPGASNEQFF. The CDR3 nucleotides are TGTGCCAGCAGCCCCCCGGGAGCTAGTAATGAGCAGTTCTTC.

Notes on this clone: Other DNA sequences within the sample encode an identical CDR3. The chain couples TRBV7-6 to TRBJ2-1; 11 bases match TRBD2. Germline V CDR1 and CDR2: SGHVS, FNYEAQ. The CDR3 contains 16 residues. V was pared by 0 bases and J by 3 bases, with 1 base of the junction left unmatched. As DNA, the CDR3 is TGTGCCAGCAGCTTAGCTGGGACTAGCGGCTACAATGAGCAGTTCTTC. Protein sequence: CASSLAGTSGYNEQFF.

The chain couples TRBV7-8 to TRBJ1-5; D unresolved. Germline V CDR1 and CDR2: SGHVS, FQNEAQ. Trimming shortened V by 0 bases and J by 5 bases, and 14 bases separated the two germline ends. The CDR3 runs to 16 residues. Here the CDR3 DNA reads TGTGCCAGCAGCTTAGCGCCGCGAGAGCCTTATCAGCCCCAGCATTTT. It encodes CASSLAPREPYQPQHF.

The V gene is TRBV19, the J gene TRBJ2-7; the match to TRBD1 covers 10 bases. Unmatched junction bases numbered 8, after V lost 4 bases and J lost 2 bases. The CDR3 has 16 amino acids. The germline CDR1 and CDR2 sequences are LNHDA and SQIVND (reference sequence). CDR3 nucleotide sequence: TGTGCCAGTAGTACACCCCGGGACAGGGGAACCTACGAGCAGTACTTC. It translates to CASSTPRDRGTYEQYF.

This clone was picked up many times. This sequence joins TRBV7-9 and TRBJ1-5; maybe TRBD1 (6 bases). The CDR3 extends over 15 amino acids. The V gene lost 5 bases and the J gene lost 0 bases, with 11 bases spanning the gap. CDR1 is SEHNR and CDR2 is FQNEAQ in the germline V gene (reference sequence). The CDR3 sequence: CASSLDSYSNQPQHF. CDR3 in DNA: TGTGCCAGCAGCCTGGACAGTTATAGCAATCAGCCCCAGCATTTT.

V is TRBV19 and J is TRBJ1-3; D is perhaps TRBD1 (5 bases). CDR1 and CDR2 (germline): LNHDA, SQIVND (reference sequence). Trimming took 7 bases from V and 0 from J, leaving 10 bases between them. This CDR3 has 14 residues. In nucleotides, the CDR3 is TGTGCCAGTAACCTCAGGGACTCTGGAAACACCATATATTTT. As protein: CASNLRDSGNTIYF.

This clone was seen once. The chain carries TRBV7-6 and TRBJ2-3, with unresolved D. CDR1 and CDR2 from the germline V gene are SGHVS and FNYEAQ. CDR3 length equals 15 residues. Between the trimmed V and J ends, which lost 2 bases and 2 bases, there was a span of 11 bases. CDR3 nucleotide sequence: TGTGCCAGCAGCTTACCACGGACGCTCACAGATACGCAGTATTTT. It translates to CASSLPRTLTDTQYF.

The chain combines TRBV5-1 with TRBJ1-3; 8 bases align to TRBD1. Germline trimming cut 9 bases from V and 1 base from J; bases unmatched to any gene: 15. This CDR3 is built from 17 residues. The germline V gene encodes CDR1 SGHRS and CDR2 YFSETQ. CDR3 in amino acids: CATPRRQGMRSGNTIYF. The CDR3 nucleotides are TGCGCCACCCCCAGAAGACAGGGGATGAGATCTGGAAACACCATATATTTT.

The chain couples TRBV4-2 to TRBJ2-7; D is ambiguous. Germline CDR1 LGHNA, CDR2 YNFKEQ. Deletions cut 1 base from V and 5 bases from J, with 21 bases between. The CDR3 totals 17 residues. DNA of the CDR3: TGTGCCAGCAGCCAAGGGTGGGGTACAAGCGTCCCCGACGAGCAGTACTTC. Encoded protein: CASSQGWGTSVPDEQYF.

This clone occurred once. This sample includes further DNA sequences coding for the same CDR3. The rearrangement uses TRBV6-1 and TRBJ1-5; no definite D call. Germline V gives CDR1 MNHNS, CDR2 SASEGT. V shed 8 bases and J shed 0 bases, with 5 bases lying between them. The CDR3 runs 12 residues. The CDR3 bases are TGTGCCAGCGCTCGTAGCAATCAGCCCCAGCATTTT. This translates into CASARSNQPQHF.

This rearrangement joins TRBV18 to TRBJ2-7; D is uncertain. Trimming removed 0 bases at V and 0 bases at J, with 9 bases between. The CDR3 spans 15 residues. Germline CDR1 is KGHSH and CDR2 is LQKENI. DNA of the CDR3: TGTGCCAGCTCACCACCGGCGAGGAGCTCCTACGAGCAGTACTTC. This encodes CASSPPARSSYEQYF.

The chain couples TRBV11-2 to TRBJ2-3; TRBD2 matches at 8 bases. This CDR3 spans 16 amino acids. Germline-derived CDR1 and CDR2 are SGHAT and FQNNGV. Trimming cost V 1 base and J 3 bases; bases outside gene matches: 6. In DNA form, the CDR3 reads TGTGCCAGCAGCTTAGTCTCGGGAGGGGGGACAGATACGCAGTATTTT. This sequence encodes CASSLVSGGGTDTQYF.

DNA of the CDR3: TGTGCCAGCAGTTTCGTTTCAGGCGGGAGTAGGACCGGGGAGCTGTTTTTT. It yields the protein CASSFVSGGSRTGELFF. The chain has TRBV28 and TRBJ2-2, with TRBD2 matching over 7 bases. CDR1 is MDHEN and CDR2 is SYDVKM in the germline V gene. The V and J ends lost 3 bases and 5 bases, in that order; junction bases with no gene match: 12. CDR3 length: 17 amino acids.

This clone was detected only once. The gene calls are TRBV27 and TRBJ2-7, with TRBD2 matching 11 bases. This CDR3 has 15 residues. V lost 7 bases and J lost 3; bases outside the gene matches: 8. The germline V gene encodes CDR1 MNHEY and CDR2 SMNVEV (reference sequence). CDR3 in amino acids: CASTRRLAGHYEQYF. The DNA for the CDR3 is TGTGCCAGCACCCGACGACTAGCGGGGCACTACGAGCAGTACTTC.

This clone was found once. Written as DNA, the CDR3 is TGCGCCAGCAGCTTGTGGGGGGAAACAGGGAGAGTTGGCTACACCTTC. This encodes CASSLWGETGRVGYTF. V usage is TRBV5-1 and J usage is TRBJ1-2, with a tentative D call TRBD1 (6 bases). Germline loops: CDR1 SGHRS, CDR2 YFSETQ. Between the trimmed V and J ends, which lost 1 base and 7 bases, there was a span of 20 bases. The CDR3 spans 16 residues. The entire variable domain, with the rest obtained from reference TRBV5-1 and TRBJ1-2, is as follows: KAGVTQTPRYLIKTRGQQVTLSCSPISGHRSVSWYQQTPGQGLQFLFEYFSETQRNKGNFPGRFSGRQFSNSRSEMNVSTLELGDSALYLCASSLWGETGRVGYTFGSGTRLTVV.

This chain uses TRBV30 with TRBJ2-5, with TRBD2 identical over 13 bases. Judging by the DNA end, TRBJ2-7 fits better; the J call may be wrong. The germline CDR1 and CDR2 sequences are GTSNPN and SVGIG (reference sequence). CDR3 length: 15 residues. The CDR3 reads CAWSSGLAGVGEQYF. The CDR3 coding sequence is TGTGCCTGGAGTTCCGGACTAGCGGGGGTAGGCGAGCAGTACTTC.

V is TRBV7-8 and J is TRBJ1-4, with 7 bases identical to TRBD1. The CDR3 is made up of 15 amino acids. The J segment lost 8 bases and the V segment lost 7 bases, leaving 13 bases of the junction unmatched. Germline V gene data show CDR1 as SGHVS and CDR2 as FQNEAQ. The CDR3 sequence is CASTHNRGRGEKLFF. Written as DNA, the CDR3 is TGTGCCAGCACCCACAACAGGGGCCGGGGGGAAAAACTGTTTTTT.

This sequence joins TRBV19 and TRBJ2-3; 11 bases are shared with TRBD2. Germline lookup yields CDR1 LNHDA and CDR2 SQIVND (reference sequence). The CDR3 extends over 16 amino acids. Trimming removed 6 bases from V and 2 bases from J; junction bases left unmatched: 7. CDR3 bases: TGTGCCAGTAGGGGACTTAGCGGGAGGGTCACAGATACGCAGTATTTT. Protein product: CASRGLSGRVTDTQYF.

The chain recombines TRBV18 with TRBJ2-7, with TRBD2 matching 11 bases. Germline V gives CDR1 KGHSH, CDR2 LQKENI. Trimming cost V 2 bases and J 5 bases; bases outside gene matches: 8. The CDR3 contains 16 residues. In DNA, the CDR3 is TGTGCCAGCTCACCAGGGGAGCTAGCGGGAGGAGACGAGCAGTACTTC. It yields the protein CASSPGELAGGDEQYF.

V gene TRBV6-6 combines with J gene TRBJ2-5, with 12 nucleotides matching TRBD2. Germline V gives CDR1 MNHNY, CDR2 SVGAGI (reference sequence). Losses at the gene ends were 2 bases for V and 5 bases for J; bases not matched to a gene: 6. The CDR3 extends over 16 amino acids. CDR3 sequence reads: CASSYPVTSGSETQYF. The DNA for the CDR3 is TGTGCCAGCAGTTACCCGGTGACTAGCGGGAGTGAGACCCAGTACTTC.

The CDR3 coding sequence is TGTGCCAGCAGCCTTAATACAGATACGCAGTATTTT. It is translated as CASSLNTDTQYF. The chain employs TRBV11-1 and TRBJ2-3; unclear D gene. Germline assignment: CDR1 SGHAT and CDR2 FQDESV (reference sequence). The CDR3 loop spans 12 amino acids. Trimming took off 5 bases at V and 3 bases at J, with 6 bases between the two ends.

The chain couples TRBV6-4 to TRBJ2-5; TRBD2 might be the D (5 bases). In germline, CDR1 is MRHNA, CDR2 SNTAGT. V lost 6 bases and J lost 5, with 22 bases in between. There are 16 residues in the CDR3. CDR3 in DNA: TGTGCCAGCAGACGCCTCGGGAAGTGGAGAAGCGAGACCCAGTACTTC. Translated: CASRRLGKWRSETQYF.